These 25 T cell receptor beta chains came from one sample sequenced in a study of vaccination effects on CD4 cells after COVID-19. CD4+ T cells were isolated after around 10 days of culture. Measured with immunoSEQ multiplex PCR; TCRdb has only the in-frame clones, and not every one. The top ten clones hold approximately 3% of a sample with 40,000 or so clones, about four fifths of them seen once. No antigen has been assigned to these receptors. The sample here was CD4+ T cells from PBMCs cultured without peptide, taken before COVID-19 vaccination. These receptors all come from a human donor who received a COVID-19 vaccine.

The CDR3 protein is CASSYFSGVTEAFF. The CDR3 nucleotides are TGTGCCAGCAGTTACTTTTCAGGCGTCACTGAAGCTTTCTTT. The chain is built from TRBV6-5 and TRBJ1-1; D not resolved. Trimming removed 1 base from V and 4 bases from J, with 10 bases in between. CDR3 length: 14 amino acids. Germline V gene sequence: CDR1 MNHEY, CDR2 SVGAGI.

This chain joins TRBV9 and TRBJ1-4; 7 bases map to TRBD1. Germline lookup yields CDR1 SGDLS and CDR2 YYNGEE. The CDR3 loop spans 16 amino acids. After removal of 4 bases from V and 4 bases from J, the junction contained 10 bases not matched to a gene. DNA of the CDR3: TGTGCCAGCAGCAGATTTGACAGGGCGGGTAATGAAAAACTGTTTTTT. Protein product: CASSRFDRAGNEKLFF.

The CDR3 sequence: CASSRDRTSTDTQYF. Written as DNA, the CDR3 is TGTGCCAGCAGCCGAGATAGAACTAGCACAGATACGCAGTATTTT. The rearrangement uses TRBV7-3 and TRBJ2-3; D is ambiguous. The length of the CDR3 is 15 residues. The germline V gene encodes CDR1 SGHTA and CDR2 FQGTGA. V lost 5 bases and J 0 bases, leaving 12 bases between the germline ends.

Here the CDR3 DNA reads TGTGCCAGCAGCCAAGAAGGCAGCTATGGCTACACCTTC. Translated, it gives CASSQEGSYGYTF. The chain carries TRBV3-1 (or the pseudogene TRBV3-2) and TRBJ1-2; no clear D gene. Germline loops: CDR1 LGHDT, CDR2 YNNKEL (reference sequence). This CDR3 contains 13 residues. V gave up 0 bases and J gave up 4 bases, with 6 bases separating them.

The chain has TRBV4-3 and TRBJ1-5; a possible D gene is TRBD1 (5 bases). Trimming shortened V by 1 base and J by 3 bases, and 16 bases separated the two germline ends. Germline assignment: CDR1 LGHNA and CDR2 YSLEER. The CDR3 contains 17 residues. CDR3 sequence: CASSQGLGLGVNQPQHF. The CDR3 DNA follows: TGCGCCAGCAGCCAAGGTTTGGGACTCGGGGTCAATCAGCCCCAGCATTTT.

This clone was detected a few times. The chain joins TRBV10-1 to TRBJ1-1; no definite D call. V was shortened by 4 bases and J by 3 bases, with 6 bases between the two germline ends. Germline lookup yields CDR1 WNHNN and CDR2 SYGVQD (reference sequence). The CDR3 has 12 residues. The CDR3 DNA reads as TGCGCCAGCAGTGGGACCGACACTGAAGCTTTCTTT. The encoded protein is CASSGTDTEAFF.

The V gene is TRBV14, the J gene TRBJ2-5, with TRBD1 matching 10 bases. CDR1 and CDR2 from the germline V gene are SGHDN and FVKESK. The CDR3 is 19 amino acids. The ends lost 6 bases at V and 0 bases at J; junction bases unmatched: 16. CDR3 in DNA: TGTGCCAGCAGTCACTTCCTAGACAGGGGGCGCGCGGACCAAGAGACCCAGTACTTC. Translating gives CASSHFLDRGRADQETQYF.

This sequence joins TRBV28 and TRBJ1-1, with TRBD1 matching 7 bases. Losses at the gene ends were 4 bases for V and 7 bases for J; bases not matched to a gene: 6. Germline lookup yields CDR1 MDHEN and CDR2 SYDVKM. CDR3 length equals 13 residues. CDR3 residues: CASSSLTGLEAFF. CDR3 sequence (DNA): TGTGCCAGCAGTTCCCTGACAGGGCTTGAAGCTTTCTTT.

This chain links TRBV10-2 with TRBJ1-1, with TRBD1 as a possible D gene (5 bases). The CDR3 totals 12 residues. V lost 11 bases and J lost 4, with 14 bases in between. Germline values: CDR1 WSHSY, CDR2 SAAADI. The CDR3 DNA sequence: TGCGCCTGTCAGGGCCCCAGCACTGAAGCTTTCTTT. Translation gives CACQGPSTEAFF.

In this sample, this clone turned up once. The V call is TRBV6-2 or TRBV6-3, the J call TRBJ2-6; either TRBD1 or TRBD2 may supply D (7 bases each). The germline CDR1 and CDR2 sequences are MNHEY and SVGEGT. The length of the CDR3 is 20 residues. The ends were cut back, 4 bases at V and 0 bases at J, with 22 bases in the middle. The CDR3, as DNA: TGTGCCAGCAGTTTACACAGGGGTCGAGGCGGGGGCTCTGGGGCCAACGTCCTGACTTTC. Translating gives CASSLHRGRGGGSGANVLTF.

The chain is built from TRBV19 and TRBJ2-1; 9 bases fit TRBD1. V lost 4 bases and J lost 3; bases outside the gene matches: 4. The germline CDR1 and CDR2 sequences are LNHDA and SQIVND (reference sequence). The CDR3 runs to 15 residues. The CDR3 coding sequence is TGTGCCAGTAGTAACCCGACAGGGGGCTACAATGAGCAGTTCTTC. Protein sequence: CASSNPTGGYNEQFF.

This chain uses TRBV7-6 with TRBJ2-5; TRBD2 is a possible D gene (7 bases). V was shortened by 1 base and J by 10 bases, with 19 bases between the two germline ends. The CDR3 extends over 15 amino acids. Germline CDR1 SGHVS, CDR2 FNYEAQ. This chain's CDR3 is CASSLDGGGRKVQYF. CDR3 nucleotides: TGTGCCAGCAGCTTAGATGGGGGGGGGCGAAAGGTCCAGTACTTC.

The chain couples TRBV7-3 to TRBJ2-1, with 7 bases matching TRBD1. The V gene end was trimmed by 5 bases and the J gene end by 4 bases; junction bases not matched to a gene: 11. CDR3 length equals 16 residues. Per the germline V gene, CDR1 is SGHTA and CDR2 is FQGTGA. The CDR3 DNA sequence: TGTGCCAGCAGCCCGGCTCCCGCGACAGGGTACAATGAGCAGTTCTTC. Translated: CASSPAPATGYNEQFF.

This chain connects TRBV12-3 or TRBV12-4 to TRBJ2-3; D gene unclear. V shed 6 bases and J shed 9 bases, with 13 bases lying between them. The CDR3 spans 12 residues. The CDR3 DNA reads TGTGCCAGCAGCCCGTCCCTGGGCACGCAGTATTTT. Translation: CASSPSLGTQYF.

DNA of the CDR3: TGTGCCATCAGCGATCCCGGACTAGCGGGGCTCCCCACAGATACGCAGTATTTT. Its protein product is CAISDPGLAGLPTDTQYF. The rearrangement joins TRBV10-3 to TRBJ2-3; 12 bases are a match to TRBD2. This CDR3 comprises 18 residues. V lost 6 bases to trimming and J lost 2 bases; unmatched junction nucleotides: 12. Germline V gene lookup returns CDR1 ENHRY and CDR2 SYGVKD.

The rearrangement links TRBV4-1 to TRBJ1-1; D is unclear. CDR1 is MGHRA, CDR2 YSYEKL, per germline. The CDR3 covers 14 residues. V gave up 3 bases and J gave up 1 base, with 9 bases separating them. The CDR3 DNA reads TGCGCCAGCAGCCAGGCTTCAGCGAACACTGAAGCTTTCTTT. Protein sequence: CASSQASANTEAFF.

This chain connects TRBV12-3 or TRBV12-4 to TRBJ1-2, with D possibly being TRBD1 (6 bases). Between the trimmed V and J ends, which lost 3 bases and 4 bases, there was a span of 9 bases. The CDR3 has 13 residues. CDR3 residues: CASSFTGSYGYTF. CDR3 bases: TGTGCCAGCAGTTTTACAGGGAGCTATGGCTACACCTTC.

V and J are TRBV30 and TRBJ1-3; D gene unclear. Germline CDR1 reads GTSNPN; CDR2 reads SVGIG (reference sequence). This CDR3 contains 13 residues. V was pared by 2 bases and J by 0 bases, with 5 bases between. The DNA for the CDR3 is TGTGCCTGGAGTTTAAGCTCTGGAAACACCATATATTTT. Protein product: CAWSLSSGNTIYF.

This chain joins TRBV5-1 and TRBJ2-1; TRBD2 matches at 9 bases. Per germline, CDR1 SGHRS and CDR2 YFSETQ. After removal of 5 bases from V and 7 bases from J, the junction contained 10 bases not matched to a gene. The CDR3 contains 15 residues. This chain's CDR3 is CASSNLAGTRNEQFF. The CDR3 DNA reads TGCGCCAGCAGTAATCTAGCGGGGACCCGGAATGAGCAGTTCTTC.

The chain recombines TRBV5-1 with TRBJ1-1; 7 bases agree with TRBD1. With 5 bases clipped from V and 2 bases from J, the junction kept 6 bases outside the gene matches. CDR1 and CDR2 from the germline V gene are SGHRS and YFSETQ. CDR3 size: 14 residues. In nucleotides, the CDR3 is TGCGCCAGCAGAATCCGACAGGGAAACACTGAAGCTTTCTTT. Its protein is CASRIRQGNTEAFF.

The chain uses TRBV6-6 and TRBJ1-1; a weak D match, TRBD1 (5 bases). There are 15 residues in the CDR3. Germline CDR1 and CDR2: MNHNY and SVGAGI (reference sequence). With 0 bases removed from V and 1 base from J, the gap between germline ends came to 9 bases. The CDR3 region has the DNA TGTGCCAGCAGTTACTCGGCAAGGGGGAACACTGAAGCTTTCTTT. Protein sequence: CASSYSARGNTEAFF.

This clone appeared a few times. The CDR3, as DNA: TGCGCCAGCAGCCAAGGGACAGGGGATTATAGCAATCAGCCCCAGCATTTT. It translates to CASSQGTGDYSNQPQHF. This rearrangement joins TRBV10-1 to TRBJ1-5, with 10 bases aligning to TRBD1. CDR1 WNHNN and CDR2 SYGVQD come from the germline V gene (reference sequence). After removal of 6 bases from V and 0 bases from J, the junction contained 8 bases not matched to a gene. There are 17 residues in the CDR3.

V and J are TRBV15 and TRBJ2-5; no clear D gene. Trimming removed 1 base from V and 5 bases from J, with 11 bases in between. This CDR3 contains 14 residues. Germline V lookup: CDR1 LNHNV, CDR2 YYDKDF (reference sequence). CDR3 sequence (DNA): TGTGCCACCAGCAGAGTCGGCCGATATGAGACCCAGTACTTC. This sequence encodes CATSRVGRYETQYF.

This chain links TRBV12-5 with TRBJ1-1; 9 positions match TRBD1. The V and J ends lost 4 bases and 0 bases, in that order; junction bases with no gene match: 15. CDR1 is LGHNT and CDR2 is FRNRAP in the germline V gene. The CDR3 consists of 19 residues. The CDR3 protein is CASGSNRDGTGPLNTEAFF. CDR3 DNA: TGTGCTAGTGGTTCCAATAGGGATGGGACAGGGCCCCTGAACACTGAAGCTTTCTTT.

The chain joins TRBV6-5 to TRBJ2-2; D may correspond to TRBD1 or TRBD2 (7 bases each). The germline V gene encodes CDR1 MNHEY and CDR2 SVGAGI. With 5 bases removed from V and 5 bases from J, the gap between germline ends came to 15 bases. The CDR3 runs 15 residues. CDR3 residues: CASSPSGTATGELFF. The DNA of the CDR3 is TGTGCCAGCAGTCCAAGCGGGACAGCTACCGGGGAGCTGTTTTTT.